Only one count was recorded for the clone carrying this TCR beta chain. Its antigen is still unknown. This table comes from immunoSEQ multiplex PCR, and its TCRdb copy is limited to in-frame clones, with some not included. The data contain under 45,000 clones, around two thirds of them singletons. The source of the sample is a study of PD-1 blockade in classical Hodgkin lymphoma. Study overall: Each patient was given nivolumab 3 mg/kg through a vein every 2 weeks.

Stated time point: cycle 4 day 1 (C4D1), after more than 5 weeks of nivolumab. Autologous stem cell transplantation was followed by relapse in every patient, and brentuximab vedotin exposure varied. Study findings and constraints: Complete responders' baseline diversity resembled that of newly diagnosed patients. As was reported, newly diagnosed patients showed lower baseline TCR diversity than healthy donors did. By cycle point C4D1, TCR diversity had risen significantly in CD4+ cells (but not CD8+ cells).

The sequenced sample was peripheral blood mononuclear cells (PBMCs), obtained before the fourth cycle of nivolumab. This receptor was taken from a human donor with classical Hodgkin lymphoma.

For the CDR3, the DNA is TGTGCCAGCAGGTACACAGATACGCAGTATTTT. Its translation: CASRYTDTQYF. The rearrangement links TRBV7-8 to TRBJ2-3; D unresolved. V was clipped by 6 bases and J by 2 bases, with 3 bases between them. Germline CDR1 is SGHVS and CDR2 is FQNEAQ. The CDR3 length is 11 residues.